The TCR beta chain under discussion was sequenced for a study of blood T cell repertoires in COVID-19. Whole-study context: From the United States, Italy and Spain came samples of acute and convalescent COVID-19. Sample material is recorded as cDNA or gDNA derived from T cells, B-cell-depleted T cells, or PBMCs.

In the original analysis: How many nucleated cells were present was estimated from reference gene primer amplification. Method: immunoSEQ multiplex PCR; TCRdb's copy keeps in-frame clones and lacks some. V and J calls and clone size follow that table, whereas D and trimming were derived from the DNA. The table has a few hundred thousand clones, 65% to 90% seen once. This receptor was taken from a woman aged 40-49 years who had recovered from COVID-19. Sequencing was carried out using peripheral blood.

CDR3 sequence (DNA): TGTGCCAGCAGCTTGATAACAGGGGCCTTGAACACTGAAGCTTTCTTT. Amino acid sequence: CASSLITGALNTEAFF. The gene calls are TRBV5-6 and TRBJ1-1; 7 nucleotides align to TRBD1. Per the germline V gene, CDR1 is SGHDT and CDR2 is YYEEEE. Trimming at V came to 1 base and at J to 0 bases, leaving 6 bases not matched to a gene. The CDR3 is made up of 16 amino acids. Filled out from reference TRBV5-6 and TRBJ1-1, the complete variable domain reads DAGVTQSPTHLIKTRGQQVTLRCSPKSGHDTVSWYQQALGQGPQFIFQYYEEEERQRGNFPDRFSGHQFPNYSSELNVNALLLGDSALYLCASSLITGALNTEAFFGQGTRLTVV.